This is a list of T cell receptor beta chains from one sample in a study of T cell changes during pregnancy in multiple sclerosis. Only in-frame clones appear in the TCRdb table, and some are missing; sequencing was by immunoSEQ multiplex PCR. The sample has 50,000 to 70,000 clones; just under 95% are singletons. The sequences come from peripheral blood, collected in the second trimester of pregnancy. These receptor sequences come from a female donor with multiple sclerosis, enrolled in a pregnancy study. The CDR3 runs from the conserved cysteine through the conserved F or W. The D gene is left open where the match is weak. Clone sizes are given selectively: once, few, many, or a class where the clone is expanded.

j_call	d_call	clone_size	v_call	cdr3_aa	cdr3_nt
TRBJ2-7	.	.	TRBV4-1	CASSQDWGLRADEQYF	TGCGCCAGCAGCCAAGATTGGGGACTCCGGGCGGACGAGCAGTACTTC
TRBJ2-5	.	.	TRBV7-8	CASSLEVQTRETQYF	TGTGCCAGCAGCTTAGAGGTCCAAACTAGGGAGACCCAGTACTTC
TRBJ2-1	.	.	TRBV7-9	CASSHREYNEQFF	TGTGCCAGCAGCCATCGAGAATACAATGAGCAGTTCTTC
TRBJ2-7	TRBD1	.	TRBV7-9	CASSDRVRSESNEQYF	TGTGCCAGCAGTGACAGGGTAAGGTCGGAGAGCAACGAGCAGTACTTC
TRBJ2-7	TRBD1	.	TRBV9	CASSTRDRTYEEQYF	TGTGCCAGCAGCACCCGGGACAGGACCTACGAAGAGCAGTACTTC
TRBJ1-3	.	.	TRBV11-3	CASSQWTEDSGNTIYF	TGTGCCAGCAGCCAGTGGACAGAGGACTCTGGAAACACCATATATTTT
TRBJ2-7	TRBD2	.	TRBV4-2	CASSQHPSGSYEQYF	TGTGCCAGCAGCCAACATCCTAGCGGGAGCTACGAGCAGTACTTC
TRBJ2-5	TRBD2	.	TRBV28	CASTKTSEETQYF	TGTGCCAGCACCAAGACTAGCGAGGAGACCCAGTACTTC
TRBJ1-1	.	.	TRBV5-6	CASSFQALYTEAFF	TGTGCCAGCAGCTTCCAGGCGTTGTACACTGAAGCTTTCTTT
TRBJ2-3	TRBD2	.	TRBV5-4	CASRTSGGDTQYF	TGTGCCAGCAGGACTAGCGGGGGAGATACGCAGTATTTT
TRBJ2-7	.	.	TRBV28	CAIKRPDSFQQYF	TGTGCCATCAAGCGTCCCGACTCCTTCCAGCAGTACTTC
TRBJ2-3	.	once	TRBV4-2	CASTPNLAPHTDTQYF	TGTGCCAGCACCCCAAACCTAGCGCCACACACAGATACGCAGTATTTT
TRBJ2-3	.	.	TRBV30	CACSLLAGLTDTQYF	TGTGCCTGCAGTCTCTTGGCGGGACTCACAGATACGCAGTATTTT
TRBJ1-4	.	.	TRBV6-5	CASRPWLNEKLFF	TGTGCCAGCAGACCTTGGCTTAATGAAAAACTGTTTTTT
TRBJ2-1	TRBD2	.	TRBV30	CATGRLAENYNEQFF	TGTGCCACTGGGCGACTAGCGGAGAACTACAATGAGCAGTTCTTC
TRBJ2-3	.	.	TRBV6-1	CASSEADRGTQYF	TGTGCCAGCAGTGAAGCGGACCGGGGTACGCAGTATTTT
TRBJ2-1	TRBD2	.	TRBV5-1	CASSLETSGRAYNEQFF	TGCGCCAGCAGCTTGGAGACTAGCGGGAGAGCTTACAATGAGCAGTTCTTC
TRBJ2-7	TRBD1	.	TRBV2	CASSPNRIRDRGNEQYF	TGTGCCAGCAGCCCTAACCGAATCCGGGACAGGGGGAACGAGCAGTACTTC
TRBJ1-1	TRBD1	.	TRBV6-1	CASSGDRVTEAFF	TGTGCCAGCAGTGGGGACAGGGTCACTGAAGCTTTCTTT
TRBJ2-7	TRBD1	.	TRBV18	CASSPTGGNYEQYF	TGTGCCAGCTCACCAACAGGGGGCAACTACGAGCAGTACTTC
TRBJ1-1	.	.	TRBV2	CASRRGTTEAFF	TGTGCCAGCAGGCGGGGGACGACTGAAGCTTTCTTT
TRBJ2-1	TRBD2	few	TRBV11-2	CASSPIGLAGVGEQFF	TGTGCCAGCAGCCCGATAGGACTAGCGGGAGTTGGTGAGCAGTTCTTC
TRBJ2-7	.	.	TRBV6-5	CASSYSSGPYSYEQYF	TGTGCCAGCAGTTACTCGAGCGGGCCATACTCCTACGAGCAGTACTTC
TRBJ2-5	.	.	TRBV2	CASDGDPAGAQYF	TGTGCCAGCGATGGCGACCCCGCCGGGGCCCAGTACTTC
TRBJ2-3	TRBD2	.	TRBV7-9	CASSPLAGRPDTQYF	TGTGCCAGCAGCCCTCTAGCGGGAAGACCAGATACGCAGTATTTT
TRBJ1-6	.	.	TRBV9	CASSVTPGLDSPLHF	TGTGCCAGCAGCGTAACCCCCGGGTTAGATTCACCCCTCCACTTT
TRBJ2-7	TRBD2	.	TRBV10-2	CASIRGLAGSYEQYF	TGCGCCAGCATACGGGGACTAGCGGGCTCCTACGAGCAGTACTTC
TRBJ2-7	TRBD1	.	TRBV27	CASSSLDRGYEQYF	TGTGCCAGCAGTTCCCTGGACAGGGGTTACGAGCAGTACTTC
TRBJ2-5	TRBD1	.	TRBV7-2	CASSLAGTGGAETQYF	TGTGCCAGCAGCTTAGCCGGGACAGGGGGCGCGGAGACCCAGTACTTC
TRBJ2-7	TRBD2	.	TRBV5-1	CASKLAPSSYEQYF	TGCGCCAGCAAACTAGCGCCAAGCTCCTACGAGCAGTACTTC
TRBJ1-2	.	.	TRBV27	CASSLRDTANYGYTF	TGTGCCAGCAGTCTCCGGGACACCGCTAACTATGGCTACACCTTC
TRBJ2-7	.	once	TRBV28	CASSSQGDFDEQYF	TGTGCCAGCAGTTCTCAGGGGGACTTCGACGAGCAGTACTTC
TRBJ1-4	TRBD1	.	TRBV19	CASGTGDGSEKLFF	TGTGCCAGTGGAACAGGGGACGGGAGTGAAAAACTGTTTTTT
TRBJ2-1	TRBD2	.	TRBV28	CASSASWDHRTSGTLYNEQFF	TGTGCCAGCAGTGCCTCCTGGGACCACCGGACTAGCGGGACCCTCTACAATGAGCAGTTCTTC
TRBJ1-2	.	.	TRBV10-3	CAIRADSKGLYGYTF	TGTGCCATACGGGCAGACTCAAAGGGGCTATATGGCTACACCTTC
TRBJ2-5	.	.	TRBV2	CASSQDGSHETQYF	TGTGCCAGCAGCCAAGACGGGTCTCACGAGACCCAGTACTTC
TRBJ2-3	TRBD2	.	TRBV28	CASSLLAESPLDTQYF	TGTGCCAGCAGCCTACTAGCGGAGTCTCCACTAGATACGCAGTATTTT
TRBJ1-2	.	.	TRBV5-4	CASSLKKGRESGYTF	TGTGCCAGCAGCTTGAAAAAGGGGCGGGAGAGTGGCTACACCTTC
TRBJ1-2	.	.	TRBV7-9	CASSLASGDIGYTF	TGTGCCAGCAGCTTAGCTTCAGGGGATATTGGCTACACCTTC
TRBJ2-3	.	.	TRBV5-1	CASSASGLLSGTDTQYF	TGCGCCAGCAGCGCCTCGGGACTTTTATCCGGCACAGATACGCAGTATTTT
TRBJ1-1	.	.	TRBV4-3	CASSPVWGPNTEAFF	TGCGCCAGCAGCCCTGTATGGGGGCCCAACACTGAAGCTTTCTTT
TRBJ2-1	TRBD2	.	TRBV10-1	CASSEEASGQSYNEQFF	TGCGCCAGCAGTGAGGAAGCTAGCGGCCAATCCTACAATGAGCAGTTCTTC
TRBJ2-1	.	.	TRBV4-1	CASSQVGQDNEQFF	TGCGCCAGCAGCCAAGTAGGTCAGGACAATGAGCAGTTCTTC
TRBJ1-5	.	.	TRBV30	CAWSTSGNQPQHF	TGTGCCTGGAGTACGTCAGGTAATCAGCCCCAGCATTTT
TRBJ2-1	.	.	TRBV6-6	CASSYSSTGLTEQFF	TGTGCCAGCAGTTACTCGAGCACGGGACTCACTGAGCAGTTCTTC
TRBJ1-1	TRBD1	once	TRBV5-4	CASSGGQATLLNTEAFF	TGTGCCAGCAGCGGTGGACAGGCGACTCTTTTGAACACTGAAGCTTTCTTT
TRBJ2-7	.	.	TRBV7-2	CASSARLEGEQYF	TGTGCCAGCAGCGCTCGACTAGAAGGCGAGCAGTACTTC
TRBJ2-7	.	.	TRBV30	CAWDRSYEQYF	TGTGCCTGGGACAGAAGCTACGAGCAGTACTTC
TRBJ1-4	.	.	TRBV30	CAWSDGQSNEKLFF	TGTGCCTGGAGTGATGGGCAATCTAATGAAAAACTGTTTTTT
TRBJ2-3	TRBD2	.	TRBV27	CASSLYRAGGSTQYF	TGTGCCAGCAGTTTATATCGAGCGGGAGGTAGTACGCAGTATTTT
TRBJ2-7	TRBD1	few	TRBV6-5	CASSVGQGTYEQYF	TGTGCCAGCAGTGTGGGACAGGGGACCTACGAGCAGTACTTC
TRBJ2-1	.	.	TRBV6-1	CASSAAGGRNEQFF	TGTGCCAGCAGTGCTGCCGGCGGTAGAAATGAGCAGTTCTTC
TRBJ2-1	TRBD2	.	TRBV5-1	CASSLAPSGNNEQFF	TGCGCCAGCAGCTTGGCCCCTAGCGGGAACAATGAGCAGTTCTTC